This T cell receptor (beta chain) was identified during a study of T-cell memory formation after mild COVID-19 (dated by TCRdb to about 2021). In the study overall: TCR sequence clusters from the two donors were found to be largely donor specific. In a couple of donors, T-cell clones that expanded and contracted after mild COVID-19 were followed by sequencing TCRalpha and TCRbeta repertoires longitudinally. Two young, previously healthy adult volunteers made up the cohort, one male and one female.

Reads for this sample came from an Illumina NovaSeq 6000. TCRalpha and TCRbeta cDNA libraries were built by 5'RACE with constant-segment primers, adding sample barcodes and unique molecular identifiers. Trizol reagent was used to extract RNA from every sample. Libraries were amplified in two PCR steps, with a second sample barcode and Illumina TruSeq adapters added in the second step. Libraries were sequenced on an Illumina NovaSeq with 2 x 150 bp paired-end reads. The authors' pipeline ran thus. The reads were demultiplexed and collapsed into UMI-guided consensus sequences using migec v1.2.7. Using mixcr v2.1.11, UMI consensuses were aligned to TRA and TRB V and J templates and then assembled into clonotypes. A clonotype was counted as expanded or contracted only if both edgeR and NoisET called the change significant, with noise models trained on biological replicates. For edgeR calls, the thresholds were a false discovery rate-adjusted p below 0.01 and a log2 fold-change of 1. As an exploratory analysis of dynamics, max-normalized trajectories of the 1000 most abundant clonotypes were examined with PCA combined with hierarchical clustering. Each responding clone was given a CD4 or CD8 phenotype based on the CD4+ and CD8+ repertoires, which had been sequenced separately. TCRdb handled the public reads itself, with Q25 trimming in fastp and clone calling in MiXCR, and kept productive beta chains. Entries are consolidated by CDR3 protein sequence, retaining the most common genes and DNA. TCRdb, rather than the study authors, made the V and J calls. In all, the sample holds approximately 340,000 distinct CDR3 sequences, and 15% to 20% of those were seen once. The ten largest clones capture about a fifth of the sample.

Ficoll-Paque density gradient centrifugation was the method used to isolate PBMCs. Regarding this clonotype: Which antigen it targets is not known. There are no base qualities to consult, and no much larger clone falls within one base.

Here is what the overall study found, with its caveats: Some responding clones were detected in pre-infection memory, suggesting pre-existing cross-reactive memory T cells joined the SARS-CoV-2 response. Contracting CD4+ clones turned up mainly in the CM and EM memory subsets, whereas EMRA was where CD8+ clones were enriched. The study included only a couple of mild cases, and larger cohorts that include severe cases with pre-infection samples were judged to be necessary. Whether the second-wave clones peaking on day 37 were SARS-CoV-2 specific was not confirmed. Clones contracting from day 15 to 85 had balanced CD4/CD8 phenotypes, while a second wave expanding from day 15 to 37 was biased towards CD4+.

The sample taken for sequencing was PBMCs or a T cell subset sorted from them (not recorded which). The clonotype originates from a young man who had mild COVID-19 (a few samples of this study predate the infection). The sample titles of this study are shuffled in the database, so cell type and time point are left out; the donor was told from shared clones.

The CDR3 region has the sequence CASSVGGAKNIQYF. The nucleotide sequence reads as follows: TGTGCCAGCAGCGTAGGGGGGGCCAAAAACATTCAGTACTTC. This chain is built from TRBV7-2 and TRBJ2-4; the D segment is perhaps TRBD1 or TRBD2, each sharing 6 matched bases. The CDR3 holds 14 amino acids from the cysteine to the phenylalanine. Left in the record is the CDR3 DNA by itself, 42 bases read in frame from the first base. Based on the germline V gene, the CDR1 and CDR2 sequences are SGHTA and FQGNSA. Cut back by 5 bases and 1 base, the V and J ends lie 9 bases apart.